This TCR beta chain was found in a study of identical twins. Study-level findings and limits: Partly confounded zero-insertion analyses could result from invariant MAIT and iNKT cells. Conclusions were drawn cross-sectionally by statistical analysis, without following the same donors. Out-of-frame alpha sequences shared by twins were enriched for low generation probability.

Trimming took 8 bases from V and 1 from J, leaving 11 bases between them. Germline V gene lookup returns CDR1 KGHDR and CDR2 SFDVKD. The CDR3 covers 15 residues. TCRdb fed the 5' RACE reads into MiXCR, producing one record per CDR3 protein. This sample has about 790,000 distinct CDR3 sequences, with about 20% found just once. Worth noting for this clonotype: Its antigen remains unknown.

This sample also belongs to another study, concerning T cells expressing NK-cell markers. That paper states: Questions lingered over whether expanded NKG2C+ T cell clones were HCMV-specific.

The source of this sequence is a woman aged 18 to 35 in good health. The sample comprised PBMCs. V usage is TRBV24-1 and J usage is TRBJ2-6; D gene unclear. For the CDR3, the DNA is TGTGCCACCATAGCCGCGTTATCTGGGGCCAACGTCCTGACTTTC. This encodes CATIAALSGANVLTF.